The 5 T cell receptor beta chains below were found in one sample sequenced in a study of T cell repertoires and HLA-DP antigens. These TCRs are of unknown antigen specificity. Produced via immunoSEQ multiplex PCR; TCRdb's table is partial and in-frame only. The sample has fewer than 95,000 clones, approximately 86% seen once. The specimen sequenced was CD4+ T cells from PBMCs. The receptor set was obtained from a man over 45 in good health and CMV-seronegative.

The V call is TRBV18, the J call TRBJ1-4, with D unresolved. From germline, CDR1 is KGHSH and CDR2 LQKENI. CDR3 length equals 14 residues. Trimming removed 4 bases from V and 4 bases from J, with 10 bases in between. The chain's CDR3 is CASSQRKDNEKLFF. Here the CDR3 DNA reads TGTGCCAGCTCACAAAGGAAAGATAATGAAAAACTGTTTTTT.

The gene calls are TRBV4-1 and TRBJ2-5; D gene ambiguous. The CDR3 totals 14 residues. CDR1 is MGHRA, CDR2 YSYEKL, per germline. The V gene lost 1 base and the J gene lost 1 base, with 7 bases spanning the gap. CDR3: CASSQGNSQETQYF. CDR3 coding DNA: TGCGCCAGCAGCCAAGGTAACAGCCAAGAGACCCAGTACTTC.

This chain joins TRBV6-6 and TRBJ2-5; maybe TRBD2 (5 bases). The better agreement between TRBJ2-7 and the DNA end casts doubt on the J call. CDR3 length: 14 amino acids. Germline V lookup: CDR1 MNHNY, CDR2 SVGAGI (reference sequence). CDR3 sequence: CASRTAVSSYEQYF. The CDR3 DNA follows: TGTGCCAGCAGAACAGCGGTATCTTCCTACGAGCAGTACTTC.

V usage is TRBV4-2 and J usage is TRBJ2-7; D gene ambiguous. The germline CDR1 and CDR2 sequences are LGHNA and YNFKEQ. The CDR3 loop spans 16 amino acids. V lost 2 bases and J lost 2, with 16 bases in between. CDR3 sequence: CASSQSDGSPTYEQYF. In DNA form, the CDR3 reads TGTGCCAGCAGCCAAAGCGATGGCAGCCCAACCTACGAGCAGTACTTC.

Regarding this clone: Other DNA sequences within the sample encode an identical CDR3. The chain is built from TRBV29-1 and TRBJ1-1; a weak D match, TRBD1 (6 bases). The germline V gene has CDR1 SQVTM and CDR2 ANQGSEA. The CDR3 extends over 13 amino acids. V gave up 3 bases and J gave up 0 bases, with 8 bases separating them. CDR3 sequence: CSVDRGMNTEAFF. The CDR3 DNA reads as TGCAGCGTTGACAGGGGCATGAACACTGAAGCTTTCTTT.